This T cell receptor (beta chain) came from a study of T cell responses to AZD1222 COVID-19 vaccine. On this clone itself: The antigen remains undetermined.

Whole-study results and caveats: Spike as a whole was targeted by vaccine-associated CD4 TCRs, dominant at 160-218 and 743-854.

Assay: immunoSEQ multiplex PCR; the TCRdb copy retains only in-frame clones and omits some. This table holds 150,000 to 200,000 clones, about nine tenths found once. The origin of this receptor is an adult who received the AZD1222 COVID-19 vaccine. The material sequenced was peripheral blood, taken 28 days after the second AZD1222 dose.

The CDR3 DNA reads as TGTGCCAGCAGACCACTCCGGGACAGGCGCACCGGGGAGCTGTTTTTT. This sequence encodes CASRPLRDRRTGELFF. This chain connects TRBV11-2 to TRBJ2-2; 8 bases align to TRBD1. The CDR3 has 16 amino acids. With 6 bases clipped from V and 4 bases from J, the junction kept 10 bases outside the gene matches. The V gene's germline CDR1 is SGHAT and CDR2 FQNNGV.